This T cell receptor beta chain emerged from a study of cytomegalovirus exposure and HLA in healthy donors. Broader study findings: It was 164 TCR beta chains that were listed as cytomegalovirus-associated. CMV serostatus was the only immune exposure information that was available. HLA alleles showed associations with 15,000 to 20,000 TCR beta sequences in a later analysis, at a 0.05 false discovery rate. For presence/absence analyses, sequencing depth was assumed to be roughly uniform across donors.

This CDR3 spans 14 amino acids. Trimming took 0 bases from V and 0 from J, leaving 7 bases between them. CDR1 and CDR2 (germline): SGHRS, YFSETQ. Comments on this clone: Its antigen is unknown.

The PCR used 60 Vbeta and 13 Jbeta primers. Profiled with immunoSEQ multiplex PCR; TCRdb holds only in-frame clones, not every one. This sample has about 150,000 clones, with more than 75% found just once. Sequenced: PBMCs. The chain uses TRBV5-1 and TRBJ2-7; D might be TRBD2 (5 bases). This receptor was taken from a woman in her 40s in good health and CMV-seropositive. CDR3 coding DNA: TGCGCCAGCAGCTTGGTAAGCGGCTCCTACGAGCAGTACTTC. Translated: CASSLVSGSYEQYF.